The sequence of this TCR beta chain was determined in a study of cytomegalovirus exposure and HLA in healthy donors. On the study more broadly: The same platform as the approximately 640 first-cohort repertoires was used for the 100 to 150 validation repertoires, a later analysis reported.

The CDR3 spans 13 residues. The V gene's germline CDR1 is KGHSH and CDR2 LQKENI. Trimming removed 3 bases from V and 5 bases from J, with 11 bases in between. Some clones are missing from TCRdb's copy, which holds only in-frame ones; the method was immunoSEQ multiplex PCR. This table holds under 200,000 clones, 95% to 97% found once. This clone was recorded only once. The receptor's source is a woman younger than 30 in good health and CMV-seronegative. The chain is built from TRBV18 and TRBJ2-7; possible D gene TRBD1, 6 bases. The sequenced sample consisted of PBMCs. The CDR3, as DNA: TGTGCCAGCTCACCTATCACAGGGAACGAGCAGTACTTC. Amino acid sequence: CASSPITGNEQYF. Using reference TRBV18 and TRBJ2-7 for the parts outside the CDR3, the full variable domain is NAGVMQNPRHLVRRRGQEARLRCSPMKGHSHVYWYRQLPEEGLKFMVYLQKENIIDESGMPKERFSAEFPKEGPSILRIQQVVRGDSAAYFCASSPITGNEQYFGPGTRLTVT.